The TCR beta chain described here comes from a study of radiotherapy plus CTLA-4 blockade in lung cancer (dated by TCRdb to the late 2010s). In the study overall: Objective responses were observed in 18% of enrolled patients, and disease control was achieved in 31%.

The library was built by means of the immunoSEQ multiplex PCR assay. What TCRdb holds here is the immuneACCESS table cut down to in-frame rearrangements. Part of the clones is not present; checked against another copy, under half of the missing clones reflect an unresolved V gene, and the others are unexplained. The sample table holds over 100,000 clones, of which approximately 77% were seen once. About 3.3% of the sample is in the top ten clones. The investigation overall reported the following: After treatment with radiotherapy and ipilimumab, TCR clones that originated in tumors expanded in peripheral blood. The strongest predictors of response, as reported, were early dynamic changes in blood T cell clones along with a rise in serum interferon-beta after radiation.

The V and J ends are trimmed by 4 bases and 7 bases, leaving 16 bases between them. Its CDR3 holds 14 amino acids, cysteine through phenylalanine. Of the read, only the CDR3 DNA is kept; its 42 bases are in frame from base 1. The germline V gene supplies CDR1 SGHTA and CDR2 FQGNSA. Concerning this clone itself: What antigen it recognizes has not been identified. No base quality values were provided; no much bigger clone lies one nucleotide off.

The study evaluated CTLA-4 blockade (ipilimumab) given together with focal radiation therapy in patients who had chemo-refractory metastatic non-small-cell lung cancer. The material sequenced was peripheral blood, taken from a patient treated with radiotherapy plus ipilimumab. The rearrangement joined TRBV7-2 to TRBJ2-5; the D gene is possibly TRBD2, with 7 bases matching. The receptor's source is a human donor with non-small cell lung cancer that progressed on radiotherapy plus ipilimumab. Some clones in this sample may be carry-over from other donors' samples. In nucleotides, the sequence is TGTGCCAGCAGCTGGGGGCGGGGGACACGGACCCAGTACTTC. The resulting protein is CASSWGRGTRTQYF.